This TCR beta chain derives from a study of Graves' ophthalmopathy and Graves' hyperthyroidism. RNA transcripts were the source from which TCR beta CDR3 regions were amplified. HTBI primers primed a first-round RT-PCR, and a second-round multiplex PCR followed. TCRdb analysed the multiplex PCR reads with MiXCR anew, one entry per CDR3 protein. Of more than 300,000 distinct CDR3 sequences listed, 15% are singletons. Trimming took off 1 base at V and 1 base at J, with 7 bases between the two ends. The CDR3 is 14 amino acids. CDR1 is LGHNT, CDR2 FRNRAP, per germline. Hyperthyroidism cases were recent diagnoses of under 2 months' duration in people aged 18 to 65.

The chain has TRBV12-5 and TRBJ2-5, with D unresolved. The TCR originated in a woman younger than 35 with stable Graves' hyperthyroidism. Sequenced sample: peripheral blood. CDR3: CASGLGRTQETQYF. CDR3 bases: TGTGCTAGTGGTTTGGGACGGACCCAAGAGACCCAGTACTTC.